These 20 T cell receptor beta chains originate from one sample sequenced in a study of graft-versus-host responses after intestinal transplantation. The researchers put some 200,000 CFSE-labeled responder cells into plates with some 200,000 irradiated, violet-dye-labeled stimulator cells. Sequencing used immunoSEQ multiplex PCR; TCRdb keeps in-frame clones, though not all of them. The sample holds some 13,000 clones, roughly 33% seen once. Source: alloreactive CD8+ T cells from a mixed lymphocyte reaction culture, taken before intestinal transplant. Specified subset: CFSE-low proliferating T cells sorted from roughly 6-day pre-transplant mixed lymphocyte reaction (GvH or HvG direction). Receptors were obtained from a human patient who received an intestinal transplant.

This clone was observed a handful of times. The rearrangement links TRBV29-1 to TRBJ2-1; the D call may be TRBD1 or TRBD2 (6 bases each). From germline, CDR1 is SQVTM and CDR2 ANQGSEA. This CDR3 is 14 amino acids long. The V and J ends lost 2 bases and 2 bases respectively, with 10 bases between them. The CDR3 nucleotides are TGCAGCGTTGAAAAGGGGGAGGCCTACAATGAGCAGTTCTTC. Translating gives CSVEKGEAYNEQFF.

This sequence joins TRBV18 and TRBJ1-2; no clear D gene. V was shortened by 6 bases and J by 2 bases, with 13 bases between the two germline ends. The CDR3 spans 14 residues. Looked up from germline, CDR1 is KGHSH and CDR2 is LQKENI. CDR3 in DNA: TGTGCCAGCTCTTCACCGAAAGGAAACTATGGCTACACCTTC. Protein product: CASSSPKGNYGYTF.

The V and J genes are TRBV4-1 and TRBJ2-1; TRBD2 agrees at 7 bases. Per germline, CDR1 MGHRA and CDR2 YSYEKL. The CDR3 is made up of 17 amino acids. With 1 base clipped from V and 4 bases from J, the junction kept 10 bases outside the gene matches. CDR3 bases: TGCGCCAGCAGCCAAGTGCATGGACGGGGGGAATACAATGAGCAGTTCTTC. This encodes CASSQVHGRGEYNEQFF.

The rearrangement uses TRBV9 and TRBJ1-6; 8 positions agree with TRBD1. The CDR3 length is 15 residues. The germline CDR1 and CDR2 sequences are SGDLS and YYNGEE. Germline trimming cut 2 bases from V and 4 bases from J; bases unmatched to any gene: 2. CDR3 protein: CASSVGQGYNSPLHF. The CDR3 DNA follows: TGTGCCAGCAGCGTCGGACAGGGATATAATTCACCCCTCCACTTT. Full variable domain (missing parts from reference TRBV9 and TRBJ1-6): DSGVTQTPKHLITATGQRVTLRCSPRSGDLSVYWYQQSLDQGLQFLIQYYNGEERAKGNILERFSAQQFPDLHSELNLSSLELGDSALYFCASSVGQGYNSPLHFGNGTRLTVT.

By sample share, this clone is medium-sized (0.01 to 0.1%). The same CDR3 can be traced to other DNA sequences in this sample. This chain uses TRBV4-1 with TRBJ2-7; D is perhaps TRBD2 (5 bases). Germline V CDR1 and CDR2: MGHRA, YSYEKL. The CDR3 has 15 amino acids. Trimming removed 1 base from V and 4 bases from J, with 14 bases in between. In DNA form, the CDR3 reads TGCGCCAGCAGCCAAGGAAGCGGTTTAGGGTACGAGCAGTACTTC. This translates into CASSQGSGLGYEQYF.

This clone has a handful of counts. The rearrangement links TRBV6-5 to TRBJ2-1; D gene unclear. Germline V CDR1 and CDR2: MNHEY, SVGAGI. This CDR3 has 14 amino acids. V gave up 2 bases and J gave up 4 bases, with 9 bases separating them. The CDR3 nucleotides read TGTGCCAGCAGTTACCCCGGAGATTACAATGAGCAGTTCTTC. This translates into CASSYPGDYNEQFF.

This chain uses TRBV16 with TRBJ2-1; tentative D call: TRBD2 (6 bases). Trimming shortened V by 2 bases and J by 9 bases, and 14 bases separated the two germline ends. CDR1 is KGHSY, CDR2 FQNENV, per germline. This CDR3 region has 14 residues. The CDR3 bases are TGTGCCAGCAGCCAAACAACTAGCCGAGGTGAGCAGTTCTTC. As protein: CASSQTTSRGEQFF.

This clone turned up a few times. The V and J genes are TRBV9 and TRBJ2-7; the D gene could be TRBD1 or TRBD2 (5 bases each). Trimming left V 4 bases short and J 1 base short, with 12 bases between. This CDR3 has 14 residues. Germline V gives CDR1 SGDLS, CDR2 YYNGEE. The CDR3 coding sequence is TGTGCCAGCAGCAGCTCCGGGACGTCCTACGAGCAGTACTTC. It translates to CASSSSGTSYEQYF.

In this sample, this clone turned up a few times. The chain carries TRBV9 and TRBJ2-2, with TRBD1 matching over 7 bases. Trimming took 5 bases from V and 4 from J; bases not matched to a gene: 2. The CDR3 runs 13 residues. Per germline, CDR1 SGDLS and CDR2 YYNGEE. The DNA of the CDR3 is TGTGCCAGCAGGCAGGGGGTCACCGGGGAGCTGTTTTTT. Its translation is CASRQGVTGELFF.

This chain links TRBV4-1 with TRBJ2-5; the D is unclear. Germline V gene data show CDR1 as MGHRA and CDR2 as YSYEKL. This CDR3 has 13 amino acids. The V end was cut by 1 base, the J end by 4 bases, with 7 bases between. CDR3: CASSQVHRETQYF. DNA of the CDR3: TGCGCCAGCAGCCAAGTTCACCGAGAGACCCAGTACTTC.

This clone was found a few times. The rearrangement links TRBV30 to TRBJ2-6; TRBD1 agrees at 8 bases. Germline assignment: CDR1 GTSNPN and CDR2 SVGIG (reference sequence). V dropped 0 bases and J dropped 1; count of bases not matched to a gene: 14. The length of the CDR3 is 20 residues. Written as DNA, the CDR3 is TGTGCCTGGAGTGTAACAGAGATGACAGGGGCCGTTTCTGGGGCCAACGTCCTGACTTTC. It encodes CAWSVTEMTGAVSGANVLTF.

This chain connects TRBV27 to TRBJ1-1; D is possibly TRBD1 (6 bases). CDR1 and CDR2 from the germline V gene are MNHEY and SMNVEV (reference sequence). The CDR3 consists of 12 residues. Trimming shortened V by 2 bases and J by 7 bases, and 8 bases separated the two germline ends. The CDR3: CASSLGGREAFF. The CDR3 nucleotides are TGTGCCAGCAGTTTAGGGGGCCGTGAAGCTTTCTTT.

The chain carries TRBV7-3 and TRBJ2-7, with D unresolved. Germline V gene data show CDR1 as SGHTA and CDR2 as FQGTGA. With 0 bases removed from V and 0 bases from J, the gap between germline ends came to 3 bases. The CDR3 consists of 13 residues. The CDR3 region is CASSLTSSYEQYF. The CDR3 nucleotides read TGTGCCAGCAGCTTAACTAGCTCCTACGAGCAGTACTTC.

Worth noting for this clone: One end of the junction does not line up with germline, which may come from a read error. Other nucleotide sequences from this sample produce the same CDR3. V and J are TRBV4-1 and TRBJ2-7; tentatively, D is TRBD1 (5 bases). Germline V gene sequence: CDR1 MGHRA, CDR2 YSYEKL. The CDR3 runs 16 residues. The CDR3 protein is CASSQDIWTLTYEQYF. Here the CDR3 DNA reads TGTGCCAGCAGCCAAGACATCTGGACACTGACCTACGAGCAGTACTTC.

This clone was detected a few times. The J gene is TRBJ1-5, the V gene TRBV6-5, with TRBD1 matching 8 bases. Trimming took 2 bases from V and 8 from J; bases not matched to a gene: 5. Germline CDR1 and CDR2: MNHEY and SVGAGI. This CDR3 has 14 amino acids. CDR3 residues: CASSYGGTGEPQHF. The CDR3 DNA sequence: TGTGCCAGCAGTTACGGGGGGACAGGCGAGCCCCAGCATTTT.

This clone is medium-sized (0.01 to 0.1%) within its sample. The chain employs TRBV19 and TRBJ2-3; D gene uncertain. Germline-derived CDR1 and CDR2 are LNHDA and SQIVND (reference sequence). V lost 3 bases and J 3 bases, leaving 10 bases between the germline ends. The CDR3 covers 14 residues. CDR3 in amino acids: CASSIGLGTDTQYF. Here the CDR3 DNA reads TGTGCCAGTAGTATTGGATTAGGAACAGATACGCAGTATTTT.

This clone was seen a few times. This chain uses TRBV19 with TRBJ2-1; 11 nucleotides align to TRBD2. The CDR3 spans 15 residues. Germline values: CDR1 LNHDA, CDR2 SQIVND (reference sequence). Trimming at V came to 6 bases and at J to 3 bases, leaving 4 bases not matched to a gene. CDR3 sequence reads: CASRVLAGDYNEQFF. In DNA form, the CDR3 reads TGTGCCAGTAGAGTACTAGCGGGAGACTACAATGAGCAGTTCTTC.

This clone was counted between two and nine times. The V gene is TRBV7-6, the J gene TRBJ2-1; TRBD2 agrees at 10 bases. The CDR3 extends over 15 amino acids. V trimming: 5 bases; J trimming: 8 bases; junction bases outside the gene matches: 9. Germline V gene sequence: CDR1 SGHVS, CDR2 FNYEAQ. The CDR3, as DNA: TGTGCCAGCAGCGGTAGCGGGGGGCCCCTCGATGAGCAGTTCTTC. Amino acid sequence: CASSGSGGPLDEQFF.

The chain joins TRBV4-1 to TRBJ2-7; 14 nucleotides agree with TRBD2. CDR1 and CDR2 from the germline V gene are MGHRA and YSYEKL. J lost 0 bases, V lost 0 bases, and 7 bases had no gene match. The CDR3 has 19 amino acids. CDR3 nucleotide sequence: TGCGCCAGCAGCCAAGAGCCGGGACTAGCGGGGGCCAGCTCCTACGAGCAGTACTTC. Translation: CASSQEPGLAGASSYEQYF.

This clone was seen only once. V gene TRBV5-1 combines with J gene TRBJ2-3; D is unclear. V lost 4 bases and J 2 bases, leaving 11 bases between the germline ends. Germline V CDR1 and CDR2: SGHRS, YFSETQ. The CDR3 sequence is 14 residues long. CDR3 in DNA: TGCGCCAGCAGCGTGGAGTACCTCACAGATACGCAGTATTTT. Its translation: CASSVEYLTDTQYF.